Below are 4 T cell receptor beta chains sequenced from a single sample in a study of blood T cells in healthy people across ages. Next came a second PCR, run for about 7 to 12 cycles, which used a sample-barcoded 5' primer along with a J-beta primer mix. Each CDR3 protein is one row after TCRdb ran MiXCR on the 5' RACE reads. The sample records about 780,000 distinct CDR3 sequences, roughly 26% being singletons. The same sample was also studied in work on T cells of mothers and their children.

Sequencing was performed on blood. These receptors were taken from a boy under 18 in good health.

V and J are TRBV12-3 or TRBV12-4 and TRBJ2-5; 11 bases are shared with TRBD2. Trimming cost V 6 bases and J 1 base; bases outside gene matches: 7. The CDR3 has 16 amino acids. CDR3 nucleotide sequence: TGTGCCAGCAGCCATTCTAGCGGGGGGCGCCAAGAGACCCAGTACTTC. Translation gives CASSHSSGGRQETQYF.

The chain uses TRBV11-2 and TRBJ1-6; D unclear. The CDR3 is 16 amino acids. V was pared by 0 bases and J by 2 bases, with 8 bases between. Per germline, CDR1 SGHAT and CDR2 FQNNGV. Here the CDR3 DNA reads TGTGCCAGCAGCTTAGAGGACGGCCCCTATAATTCACCCCTCCACTTT. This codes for CASSLEDGPYNSPLHF. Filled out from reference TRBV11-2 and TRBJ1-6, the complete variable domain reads EAGVAQSPRYKIIEKRQSVAFWCNPISGHATLYWYQQILGQGPKLLIQFQNNGVVDDSQLPKDRFSAERLKGVDSTLKIQPAKLEDSAVYLCASSLEDGPYNSPLHFGNGTRLTVT.

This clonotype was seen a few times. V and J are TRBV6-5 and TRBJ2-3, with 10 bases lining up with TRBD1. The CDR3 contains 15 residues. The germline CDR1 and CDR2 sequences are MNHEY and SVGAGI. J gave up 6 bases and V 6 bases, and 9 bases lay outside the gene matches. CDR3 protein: CASSPGTGERDTQYF. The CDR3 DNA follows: TGTGCCAGCAGCCCCGGGACAGGGGAGAGGGATACGCAGTATTTT.

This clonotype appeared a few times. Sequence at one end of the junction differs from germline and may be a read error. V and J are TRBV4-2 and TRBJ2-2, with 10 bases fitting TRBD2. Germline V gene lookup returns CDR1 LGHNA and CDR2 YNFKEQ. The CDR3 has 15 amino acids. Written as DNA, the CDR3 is TGTGCCAGCAGCCTCCTAGCGGGGGCCACCCGGGAGCTGTTTTTT. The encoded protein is CASSLLAGATRELFF.